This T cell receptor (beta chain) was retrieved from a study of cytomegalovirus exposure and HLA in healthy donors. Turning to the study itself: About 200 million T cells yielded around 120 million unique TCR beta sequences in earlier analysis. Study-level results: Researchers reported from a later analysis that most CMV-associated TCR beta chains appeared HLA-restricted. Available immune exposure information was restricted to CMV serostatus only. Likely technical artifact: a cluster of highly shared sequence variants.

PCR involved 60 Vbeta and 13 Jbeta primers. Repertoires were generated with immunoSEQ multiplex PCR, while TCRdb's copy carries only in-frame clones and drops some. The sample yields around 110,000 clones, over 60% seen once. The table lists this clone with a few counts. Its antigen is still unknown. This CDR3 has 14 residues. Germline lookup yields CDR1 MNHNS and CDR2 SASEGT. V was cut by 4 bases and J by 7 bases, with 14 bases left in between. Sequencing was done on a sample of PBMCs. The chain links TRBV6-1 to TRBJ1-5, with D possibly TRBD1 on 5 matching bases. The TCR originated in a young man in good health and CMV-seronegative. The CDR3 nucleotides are TGTGCCAGCAGTGCCGACAGCATGGGACAGCCCCAGCATTTT. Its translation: CASSADSMGQPQHF.